This T cell receptor (beta chain) was sequenced for a study of molecular identifiers for immune sequencing clone quantification. Study-level results: Over 98% of effector molecules, but under 1% in naive cells, were held by clones with more than 20 RNA copies.

Previously published methods and listed TCR primers were used for the bulk TCR libraries. TCRdb reprocessed the PCR reads with MiXCR, giving one entry per CDR3 protein. Of about 65,000 distinct CDR3 sequences in the sample, less than 20% were seen once. Germline V lookup: CDR1 SEHNR, CDR2 FQNEAQ (reference sequence). Trimming left V 8 bases short and J 3 bases short, with 19 bases between. This CDR3 spans 15 amino acids. This clonotype was found many times. Its antigen remains unknown. Sorted naive CD8 T cells, about 17,000 to 1,000,000, were sequenced from 10%, 30% or 50% RNA. Sorting recovered naive CD8 T cells on a CD8+CD4-CCR7+CD45RA+ profile.

The sample taken for sequencing was naive CD8+ T cells from blood, with Jurkat cell RNA spiked in. Subset reported: FACS-sorted CD8+CD4-CCR7+CD45RA+ naive T cells. V is TRBV7-9 and J is TRBJ1-1, with D possibly matching TRBD1 (6 bases). This receptor was identified in a human donor in good health. Some libraries in this study had Jurkat cell RNA spiked in. CDR3 in amino acids: CASGGAIPTDTEAFF. In DNA, the CDR3 is TGTGCCAGCGGGGGCGCGATCCCTACGGACACTGAAGCTTTCTTT.